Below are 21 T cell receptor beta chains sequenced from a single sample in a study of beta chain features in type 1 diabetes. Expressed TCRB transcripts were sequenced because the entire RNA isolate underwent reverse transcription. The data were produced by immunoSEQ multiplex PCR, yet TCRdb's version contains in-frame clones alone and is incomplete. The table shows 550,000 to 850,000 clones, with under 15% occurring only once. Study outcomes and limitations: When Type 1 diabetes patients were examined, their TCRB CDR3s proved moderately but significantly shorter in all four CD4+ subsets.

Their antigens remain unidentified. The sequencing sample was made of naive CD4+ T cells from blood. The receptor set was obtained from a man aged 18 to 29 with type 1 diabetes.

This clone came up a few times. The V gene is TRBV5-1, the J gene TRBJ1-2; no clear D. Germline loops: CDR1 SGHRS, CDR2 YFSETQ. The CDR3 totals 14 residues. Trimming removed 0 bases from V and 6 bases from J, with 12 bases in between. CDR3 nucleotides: TGCGCCAGCAGCTTGGCGTGGGAGGAGGATGGCTACACCTTC. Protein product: CASSLAWEEDGYTF.

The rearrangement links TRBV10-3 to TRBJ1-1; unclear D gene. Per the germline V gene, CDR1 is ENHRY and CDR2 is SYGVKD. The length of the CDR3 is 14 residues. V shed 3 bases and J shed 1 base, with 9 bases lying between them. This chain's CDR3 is CAISEKEGNTEAFF. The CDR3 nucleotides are TGTGCCATCAGTGAAAAGGAGGGGAACACTGAAGCTTTCTTT.

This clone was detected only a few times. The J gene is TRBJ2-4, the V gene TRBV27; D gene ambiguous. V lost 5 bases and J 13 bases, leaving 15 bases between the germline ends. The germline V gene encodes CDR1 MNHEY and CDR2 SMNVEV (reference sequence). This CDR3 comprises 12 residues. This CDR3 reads CASSPPVGEQYF. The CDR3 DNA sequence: TGTGCCAGCAGTCCCCCTGTTGGGGAACAGTACTTC.

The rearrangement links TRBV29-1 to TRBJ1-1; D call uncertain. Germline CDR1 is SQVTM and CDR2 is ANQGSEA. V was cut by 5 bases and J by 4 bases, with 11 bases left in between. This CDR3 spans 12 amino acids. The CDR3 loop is CSVRQASTEAFF. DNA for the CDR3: TGCAGCGTTCGGCAGGCCAGCACTGAAGCTTTCTTT.

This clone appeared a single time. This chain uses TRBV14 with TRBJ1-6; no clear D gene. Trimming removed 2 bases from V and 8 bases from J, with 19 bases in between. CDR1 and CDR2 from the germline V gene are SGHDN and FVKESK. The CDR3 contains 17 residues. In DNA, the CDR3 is TGTGCCAGCAGCCAACCTCGGAGGTGGGATGGGGATTCACCCCTCCACTTT. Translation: CASSQPRRWDGDSPLHF.

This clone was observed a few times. The CDR3 spells CASSLAWTAAETQYF. CDR3 DNA: TGTGCCAGCAGCTTGGCCTGGACCGCGGCGGAGACCCAGTACTTC. The chain couples TRBV5-8 to TRBJ2-5; D gene unclear. Germline lookup yields CDR1 SGHTS and CDR2 YDEGEE. The V gene lost 0 bases and the J gene lost 5 bases, with 14 bases spanning the gap. The CDR3 contains 15 residues.

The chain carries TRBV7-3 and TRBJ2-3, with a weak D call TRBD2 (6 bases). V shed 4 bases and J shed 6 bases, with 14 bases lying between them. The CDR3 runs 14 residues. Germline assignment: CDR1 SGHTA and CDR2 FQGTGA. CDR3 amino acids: CASSSGLWEDTQYF. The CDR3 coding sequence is TGTGCCAGCAGCTCGGGACTCTGGGAGGATACGCAGTATTTT.

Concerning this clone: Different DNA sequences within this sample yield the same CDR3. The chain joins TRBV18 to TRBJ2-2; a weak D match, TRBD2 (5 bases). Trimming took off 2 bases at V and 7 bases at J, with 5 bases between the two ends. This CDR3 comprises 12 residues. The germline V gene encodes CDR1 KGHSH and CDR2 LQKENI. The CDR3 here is CASSPGSGELFF. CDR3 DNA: TGTGCCAGCTCACCAGGGAGCGGGGAGCTGTTTTTT. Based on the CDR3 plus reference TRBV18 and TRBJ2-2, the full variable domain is NAGVMQNPRHLVRRRGQEARLRCSPMKGHSHVYWYRQLPEEGLKFMVYLQKENIIDESGMPKERFSAEFPKEGPSILRIQQVVRGDSAAYFCASSPGSGELFFGEGSRLTVL.

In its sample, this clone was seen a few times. The CDR3 nucleotides read TGTGCCAGCAGGACAGTCACCTTGAACACTGAAGCTTTCTTT. Translated, it gives CASRTVTLNTEAFF. The rearrangement joins TRBV28 to TRBJ1-1; tentative D call: TRBD1 (5 bases). Deletions cut 6 bases from V and 0 bases from J, with 11 bases between. Germline CDR1 MDHEN, CDR2 SYDVKM. This CDR3 comprises 14 residues.

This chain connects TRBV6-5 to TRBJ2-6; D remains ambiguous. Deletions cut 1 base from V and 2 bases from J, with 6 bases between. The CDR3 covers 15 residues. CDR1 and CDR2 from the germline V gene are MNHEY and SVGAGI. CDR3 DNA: TGTGCCAGCAGTTACTGGCTTACTGGGGCCAACGTCCTGACTTTC. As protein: CASSYWLTGANVLTF.

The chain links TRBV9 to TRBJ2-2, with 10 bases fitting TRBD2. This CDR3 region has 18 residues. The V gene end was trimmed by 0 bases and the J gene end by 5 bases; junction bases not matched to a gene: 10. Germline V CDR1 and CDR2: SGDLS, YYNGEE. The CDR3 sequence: CASSVVPSGGLGTGELFF. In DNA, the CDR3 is TGTGCCAGCAGCGTAGTCCCTAGCGGGGGCCTTGGGACCGGGGAGCTGTTTTTT.

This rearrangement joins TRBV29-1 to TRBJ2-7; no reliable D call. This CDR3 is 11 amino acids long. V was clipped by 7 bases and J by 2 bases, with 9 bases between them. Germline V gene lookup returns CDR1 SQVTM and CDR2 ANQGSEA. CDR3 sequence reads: CSGLGAYEQYF. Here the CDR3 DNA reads TGCAGCGGACTCGGAGCCTACGAGCAGTACTTC.

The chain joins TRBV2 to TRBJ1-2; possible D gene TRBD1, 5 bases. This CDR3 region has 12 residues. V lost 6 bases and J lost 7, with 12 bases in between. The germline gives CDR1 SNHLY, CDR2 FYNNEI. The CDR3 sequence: CASSRPGGGYTF. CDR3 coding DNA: TGTGCCAGCAGCAGGCCTGGGGGTGGCTACACCTTC.

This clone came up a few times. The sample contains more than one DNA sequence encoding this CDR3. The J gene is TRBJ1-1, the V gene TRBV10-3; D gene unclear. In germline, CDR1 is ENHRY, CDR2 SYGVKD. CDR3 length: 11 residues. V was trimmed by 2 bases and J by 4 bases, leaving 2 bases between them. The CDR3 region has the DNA TGTGCCATCAGTGAGAGCACTGAAGCTTTCTTT. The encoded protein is CAISESTEAFF.

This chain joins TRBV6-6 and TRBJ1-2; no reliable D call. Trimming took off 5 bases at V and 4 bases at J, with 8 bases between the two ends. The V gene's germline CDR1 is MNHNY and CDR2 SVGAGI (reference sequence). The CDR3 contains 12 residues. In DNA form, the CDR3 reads TGTGCCAGCAGTGCAGGTGTCTATGGCTACACCTTC. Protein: CASSAGVYGYTF.

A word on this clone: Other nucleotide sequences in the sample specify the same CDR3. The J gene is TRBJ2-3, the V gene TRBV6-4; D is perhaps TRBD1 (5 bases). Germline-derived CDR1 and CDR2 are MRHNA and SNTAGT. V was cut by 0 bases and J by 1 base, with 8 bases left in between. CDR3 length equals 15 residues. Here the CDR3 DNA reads TGTGCCAGCAGTGACTCGCAAGGGGGCACAGATACGCAGTATTTT. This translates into CASSDSQGGTDTQYF.

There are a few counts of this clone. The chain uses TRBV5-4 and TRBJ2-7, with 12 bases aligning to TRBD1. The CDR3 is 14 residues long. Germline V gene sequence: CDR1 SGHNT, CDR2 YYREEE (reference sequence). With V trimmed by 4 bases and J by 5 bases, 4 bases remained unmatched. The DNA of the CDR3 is TGTGCCAGCAGCCCGGGACAGGGGGCCGACGAGCAGTACTTC. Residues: CASSPGQGADEQYF.

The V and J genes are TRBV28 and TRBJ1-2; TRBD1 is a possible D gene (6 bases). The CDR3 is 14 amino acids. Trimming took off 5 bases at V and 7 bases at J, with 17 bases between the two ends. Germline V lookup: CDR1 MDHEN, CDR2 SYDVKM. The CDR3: CASSPTGAGSGYTF. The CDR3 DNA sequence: TGTGCCAGCAGTCCGACAGGAGCCGGGAGTGGCTACACCTTC.

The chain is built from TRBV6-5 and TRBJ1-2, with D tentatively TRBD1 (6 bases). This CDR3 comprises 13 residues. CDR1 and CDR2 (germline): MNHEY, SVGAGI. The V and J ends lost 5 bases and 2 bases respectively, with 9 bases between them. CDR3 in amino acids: CASSPQGNYGYTF. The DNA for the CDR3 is TGTGCCAGCAGTCCCCAGGGGAACTATGGCTACACCTTC.

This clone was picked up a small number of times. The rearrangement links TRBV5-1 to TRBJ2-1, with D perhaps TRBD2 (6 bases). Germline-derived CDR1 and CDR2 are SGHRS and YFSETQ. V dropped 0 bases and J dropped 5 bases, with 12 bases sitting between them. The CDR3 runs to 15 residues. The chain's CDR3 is CASSLEASVHNEQFF. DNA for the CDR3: TGCGCCAGCAGCTTGGAGGCTAGCGTTCACAATGAGCAGTTCTTC.

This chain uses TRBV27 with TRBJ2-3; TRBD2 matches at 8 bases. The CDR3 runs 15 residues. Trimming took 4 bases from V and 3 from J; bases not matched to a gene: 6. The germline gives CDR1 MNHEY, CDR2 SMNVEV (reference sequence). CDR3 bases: TGTGCCAGCAGTTCAGCGGGGGCTGGAACAGATACGCAGTATTTT. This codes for CASSSAGAGTDTQYF.